The TCR beta chain described here comes from a study of beta chain features in type 1 diabetes. Findings of the study overall: Insertions at VDJ junctions were less frequent in type 1 diabetes patients. These patients also deleted more nucleotides at the same junctions. Within patients, naive, central memory and Treg TCRB repertoires seemed more similar than within healthy donors.

A CD45RO/CCR7/CD25/CD127/CD95/CD27 panel sorted naive, central memory, regulatory and stem cell-like memory CD4+ cells. Germline lookup yields CDR1 SNHLY and CDR2 FYNNEI. V was clipped by 8 bases and J by 0 bases, with 8 bases between them. The CDR3 totals 12 residues. For this clone: Antigen specificity is unknown. This same CDR3 is encoded by further DNA sequences in the sample.

Expressed TCRB transcripts were sequenced because the isolated RNA had all been reverse transcribed beforehand. TCRdb keeps only in-frame clones here, not all; method: immunoSEQ multiplex PCR. The sample holds about half a million clones, around 30% seen once. The sequenced material came from naive CD4+ T cells from blood. J is TRBJ2-7 and V is TRBV2; D not resolved. This sequence was found in a man aged 18 to 29 in good health. CDR3: CASRADSYEQYF. In DNA, the CDR3 is TGTGCCAGCCGGGCAGACTCCTACGAGCAGTACTTC.